This TCR beta chain came from a study of blood T cell repertoires in COVID-19. At the level of the study: There were acute and convalescent COVID-19 samples, and they came from the United States, Italy and Spain.

CDR1 and CDR2 (germline): MRHNA, SNTAGT. CDR3 length equals 13 residues. V was pared by 0 bases and J by 6 bases, with 8 bases between. Residents of 24 US areas, aged about 18 to 89 years, made up the participants. Participants' reported clinical history set cohort assignment. Recovered status in Cohort 3 required two negative PCRs, clearance, or symptom resolution. Method: immunoSEQ multiplex PCR; TCRdb's copy keeps in-frame clones and lacks some. The data contain around 290,000 clones, roughly 90% of them singletons. This chain uses TRBV6-4 with TRBJ1-2; D not certain. Sequencing used PBMCs or T cells enriched from blood (not recorded which). This clonotype was obtained from a woman younger than 45 who had recovered from COVID-19. CDR3 sequence: CASSDSTLNGYTF. CDR3 DNA sequence: TGTGCCAGCAGTGACTCCACTTTAAATGGCTACACCTTC.